Listed below are T cell receptor beta chains from one sample, sequenced in a study of PD-L1 blockade in urothelial cancer. TCRdb keeps only in-frame clones here, not all; method: immunoSEQ multiplex PCR. The sample has about 39,000 clones, approximately 89% seen once. This specimen was PBMCs, taken around atezolizumab (anti-PD-L1) treatment. All receptors come from a woman in her sixties or seventies with urothelial cancer. The CDR3 runs from the conserved cysteine through the conserved F or W. The D gene is left open where the match is weak. Clone size appears in some rows only: once, few, many, or a class for an expanded clone.

size: few; D: TRBD1; J: TRBJ2-7; V: TRBV5-1; DNA: TGCGCCAGCAGCTTGGCCCCGGGTCAGGGGGCCTACGAGCAGTACTTC; CDR3: CASSLAPGQGAYEQYF
size: .; D: .; J: TRBJ2-7; V: TRBV2; DNA: TGTGCCAGTTTACAGGGTTTTTCGTCCTACGAGCAGTACTTC; CDR3: CASLQGFSSYEQYF
size: .; D: TRBD2; J: TRBJ2-1; V: TRBV18; DNA: TGTGCCAGCTCACCCCGGACTAGCGGCTACAATGAGCAGTTCTTC; CDR3: CASSPRTSGYNEQFF
size: .; D: TRBD1; J: TRBJ1-1; V: TRBV19; DNA: TGTGCCAGTAGTAGCCGGGACAGGTTACCCACTGAAGCTTTCTTT; CDR3: CASSSRDRLPTEAFF
size: .; D: TRBD1; J: TRBJ2-7; V: TRBV19; DNA: TGTGCCAGTAGTATGTCCGGACAGGGTGCCTACGAGCAGTACTTC; CDR3: CASSMSGQGAYEQYF
size: .; D: .; J: TRBJ2-1; V: TRBV7-8; DNA: TGTGCCACCCGAGGCACTAGCCCCTGGCAGTTCTTC; CDR3: CATRGTSPWQFF
size: .; D: TRBD1; J: TRBJ1-4; V: TRBV10-2; DNA: TGCGCCAGCTTGGAGGGGGACAGGGCCCTCTTAGAAGGTGATGAAAAACTGTTTTTT; CDR3: CASLEGDRALLEGDEKLFF
size: .; D: TRBD2; J: TRBJ2-1; V: TRBV27; DNA: TGTGCCAGCAGGCCTCCGGGACTAGGTTGGGAGCAGTTCTTC; CDR3: CASRPPGLGWEQFF
size: .; D: TRBD2; J: TRBJ2-7; V: TRBV9; DNA: TGTGCCAGCAGCGAGGGACTAGCCCGCGGGGCCTACGAGCAGTACTTC; CDR3: CASSEGLARGAYEQYF
size: .; D: TRBD2; J: TRBJ2-1; V: TRBV5-1; DNA: TGCGCCAGCAGTTTTGGACTAGCGGGAGTTCGGTACAATGAGCAGTTCTTC; CDR3: CASSFGLAGVRYNEQFF
size: .; D: .; J: TRBJ1-2; V: TRBV6-5; DNA: TGTGCCAGCAGTTACATGGGCAGCTACACCTTC; CDR3: CASSYMGSYTF
size: .; D: TRBD1; J: TRBJ2-2; V: TRBV7-9; DNA: TGTGCCAGCAAAACCGGGACAGCGAACACCGGGGAGCTGTTTTTT; CDR3: CASKTGTANTGELFF
size: .; D: TRBD1; J: TRBJ1-1; V: TRBV27; DNA: TGTGCCAGCAGCCTACCGGGACAGGGGAGAGAAGTTTTCTTT; CDR3: CASSLPGQGREVFF
size: .; D: .; J: TRBJ1-1; V: TRBV28; DNA: TGTGCCAGCAGTGGGGGGAGCCATATCACTGAAGCTTTCTTT; CDR3: CASSGGSHITEAFF
size: .; D: TRBD1; J: TRBJ1-2; V: TRBV7-2; DNA: TGTGCCAGCAGTAGGGGGACAGCGGGCTATGGCTACACCTTC; CDR3: CASSRGTAGYGYTF
size: .; D: .; J: TRBJ1-2; V: TRBV7-2; DNA: TGTGCCAGCAGCCCCTATTTGAGCGATGGCTACACCTTC; CDR3: CASSPYLSDGYTF
size: .; D: .; J: TRBJ1-5; V: TRBV4-1; DNA: TGCGCCAGCAGCCAAGGGAGCTATTCTCCCCAGCCCCAGCATTTT; CDR3: CASSQGSYSPQPQHF
size: .; D: TRBD1; J: TRBJ2-2; V: TRBV2; DNA: TGTGCCAGCAGGGGGTTGGAGACAGGGGGCTCCGGGGAGCTGTTTTTT; CDR3: CASRGLETGGSGELFF
size: once; D: TRBD1; J: TRBJ2-2; V: TRBV15; DNA: TGTGCCACCAGCAGCTACAGGGGGCGTGACACCGGGGAGCTGTTTTTT; CDR3: CATSSYRGRDTGELFF
size: .; D: .; J: TRBJ2-7; V: TRBV7-9; DNA: TGTGCCAGCAGCTTAGCGGGAGCTAATTACTACGAGCAGTACTTC; CDR3: CASSLAGANYYEQYF
size: .; D: .; J: TRBJ1-1; V: TRBV28; DNA: TGTGCCAGCAGTAAAACCCGACGGGGTGTGAACACTGAAGCTTTCTTT; CDR3: CASSKTRRGVNTEAFF
size: .; D: .; J: TRBJ2-7; V: TRBV2; DNA: TGTGCCAGCAGTGTGGAGGAGCAGTACTTC; CDR3: CASSVEEQYF
size: .; D: .; J: TRBJ2-3; V: TRBV5-1; DNA: TGCGCCAGCAGCTTGTATAGCACAGATACGCAGTATTTT; CDR3: CASSLYSTDTQYF
size: .; D: TRBD1; J: TRBJ2-7; V: TRBV29-1; DNA: TGCAGCGTTGGACAGGGTATCTACGAGCAGTACTTC; CDR3: CSVGQGIYEQYF